These 21 T cell receptor beta chains came from one sample sequenced in a study of regulatory T cells in long-lasting Graves disease. This sample's time point: newly diagnosed GD, antithyroid drugs for less than 3 months. The authors made the TCR library using RNA they extracted from PBMCs. HTBI primers from iRepertoire and Arm-PCR of CDR3 regions yielded the TCR beta libraries. TCRdb passed the multiplex PCR reads through MiXCR, listing each CDR3 protein once. This repertoire shows some 450,000 distinct CDR3 sequences, roughly 15% found once; its top ten account for about 10%. The same data also contributed to another study, on T cells in Graves' hyperthyroidism and ophthalmopathy.

The material was peripheral blood mononuclear cells (PBMCs), obtained at new diagnosis, from a patient treated with antithyroid drugs. Receptors were obtained from a woman in her twenties or thirties with Graves disease.

This clonotype was counted many times. The chain links TRBV7-9 to TRBJ2-1; the D call may be TRBD1 or TRBD2 (5 bases each). The CDR3 loop spans 15 amino acids. In germline, CDR1 is SEHNR, CDR2 FQNEAQ (reference sequence). With 4 bases removed from V and 0 bases from J, the gap between germline ends came to 10 bases. In DNA form, the CDR3 reads TGTGCCAGCAGCTGGGGACGGAGCTCCTACAATGAGCAGTTCTTC. This sequence encodes CASSWGRSSYNEQFF.

Only a few counts were recorded for this clonotype. The chain combines TRBV27 with TRBJ1-4; tentatively, D is TRBD1 (5 bases). The CDR3 has 13 residues. V dropped 6 bases and J dropped 6 bases, with 11 bases sitting between them. Germline CDR1 and CDR2: MNHEY and SMNVEV (reference sequence). The CDR3 DNA reads TGTGCCAGCAGGGGACGGATTCATGAAAAACTGTTTTTT. This encodes CASRGRIHEKLFF.

Remarks on this clonotype: This sequence may be a read error, since a much larger clone differs from it by one base. The CDR3 DNA follows: TGTGCCAGCACCGGGGGGATTGTCCAGTTCTTC. Its translation: CASTGGIVQFF. The chain employs TRBV28 and TRBJ2-5, with 7 bases matching TRBD2. Near its end, the DNA agrees better with TRBJ2-1, so the J call may be wrong. The germline V gene has CDR1 MDHEN and CDR2 SYDVKM. This CDR3 has 11 amino acids.

The genes are TRBV4-2 and TRBJ2-7; 11 bases are shared with TRBD2. With V trimmed by 0 bases and J by 11 bases, 9 bases remained unmatched. This CDR3 region has 15 residues. Germline values: CDR1 LGHNA, CDR2 YNFKEQ. CDR3 nucleotide sequence: TGTGCCAGCAGCCAAGAGACGGGACTAGCGGTTGAAGAGTACTTC. It encodes CASSQETGLAVEEYF.

This clonotype was counted ten times or more. V usage is TRBV15 and J usage is TRBJ1-1, with D hard to call. Trimming took 2 bases from V and 0 from J, leaving 10 bases between them. The CDR3 spans 15 residues. Germline lookup yields CDR1 LNHNV and CDR2 YYDKDF (reference sequence). The CDR3: CATSRRTQMNTEAFF. CDR3 nucleotide sequence: TGTGCCACCAGCAGACGGACTCAGATGAACACTGAAGCTTTCTTT.

This clonotype has more than one count but fewer than ten. V is TRBV7-9 and J is TRBJ2-3; D ambiguous. Germline CDR1 and CDR2: SEHNR and FQNEAQ (reference sequence). Trimming took off 5 bases at V and 4 bases at J, with 10 bases between the two ends. CDR3 length equals 13 residues. In DNA form, the CDR3 reads TGTGCCAGCAGCCCCCTGGGTCCAGATACGCAGTATTTT. Protein sequence: CASSPLGPDTQYF.

The gene calls are TRBV20-1 and TRBJ1-4; TRBD1 might be the D (5 bases). Germline assignment: CDR1 DFQATT and CDR2 SNEGSKA (reference sequence). CDR3 length equals 18 residues. The CDR3 loop is CRAPQGSGSAGSNEKLFF. The CDR3 DNA is TGCAGAGCACCCCAGGGTTCGGGATCGGCAGGCTCAAATGAAAAACTGTTTTTT.

In this sample, this clonotype turned up many times. This chain connects TRBV20-1 to TRBJ2-3; the match to TRBD2 covers 9 bases. J gave up 1 base and V 6 bases, and 5 bases lay outside the gene matches. This CDR3 region has 14 residues. Germline CDR1 reads DFQATT; CDR2 reads SNEGSKA (reference sequence). The chain's CDR3 is CSAMTSGRTDTQYF. In nucleotides, the CDR3 is TGCAGTGCCATGACTAGCGGCCGCACAGATACGCAGTATTTT.

There are a few counts of this clonotype. The chain recombines TRBV14 with TRBJ2-7; tentative D call: TRBD2 (6 bases). The length of the CDR3 is 14 residues. The V gene's germline CDR1 is SGHDN and CDR2 FVKESK. Trimming removed 4 bases from V and 2 bases from J, with 12 bases in between. The CDR3 region has the DNA TGTGCCAGCAGCCTTTTTCCGGGAGCCTACGAGCAGTACTTC. Translation: CASSLFPGAYEQYF.

This clonotype was observed many times. The chain joins TRBV20-1 to TRBJ2-3, with a possible D match to TRBD2 (6 bases). CDR1 is DFQATT, CDR2 SNEGSKA, per germline (reference sequence). V was pared by 2 bases and J by 6 bases, with 24 bases between. CDR3 length: 17 residues. The CDR3 DNA reads TGCAGTGCTAGACCACCCCTAGGCACCACGGCGGGGGATACGCAGTATTTT. This sequence encodes CSARPPLGTTAGDTQYF.

This clonotype was picked up one time. The CDR3 DNA is TGTGCCAGCTCTGGGCCTAGTTCTCACACCGGGGAGCTGTTTTTT. This translates into CASSGPSSHTGELFF. The gene calls are TRBV12-3 or TRBV12-4 and TRBJ2-2; no clear D. Trimming took 8 bases from V and 3 from J, leaving 16 bases between them. This CDR3 has 15 residues.

A word on this clonotype: At one end, the junction sequence differs from germline, possibly due to a read error. The J gene is TRBJ1-1, the V gene TRBV9; tentative D call: TRBD1 (5 bases). The CDR3 runs to 13 residues. Looked up from germline, CDR1 is SGDLS and CDR2 is YYNGEE. CDR3 sequence: CASSYVEKGQPLF. For the CDR3, the DNA is TGTGCCAGCAGCTACGTAGAGAAGGGGCAGCCGCTTTTT. The variable domain in full, completed from reference TRBV9 and TRBJ1-1, reads DSGVTQTPKHLITATGQRVTLRCSPRSGDLSVYWYQQSLDQGLQFLIQYYNGEERAKGNILERFSAQQFPDLHSELNLSSLELGDSALYFCASSYVEKGQPLFGQGTRLTVV.

The J gene is TRBJ2-2, the V gene TRBV11-2; D is unclear. The V and J ends lost 5 bases and 5 bases respectively, with 21 bases between them. The germline gives CDR1 SGHAT, CDR2 FQNNGV. The CDR3 is 17 residues long. CDR3 loop: CASSNIDTVWSTGELFF. The CDR3 region has the DNA TGTGCCAGCAGCAACATAGACACCGTGTGGAGTACCGGGGAGCTGTTTTTT.

This clonotype showed up many times. The rearrangement uses TRBV12-3 or TRBV12-4 and TRBJ2-5; D not certain. V dropped 1 base and J dropped 0 bases, with 6 bases sitting between them. The CDR3 has 14 amino acids. CDR3 loop: CASSLGANQETQYF. The CDR3 DNA sequence: TGTGCCAGCAGTTTAGGGGCCAACCAAGAGACCCAGTACTTC.

The V gene is TRBV11-2, the J gene TRBJ2-7, with TRBD1 identical over 11 bases. With 5 bases clipped from V and 2 bases from J, the junction kept 8 bases outside the gene matches. The germline gives CDR1 SGHAT, CDR2 FQNNGV. CDR3 size: 16 residues. CDR3 sequence (DNA): TGTGCCAGCAGCACCCGGGGGACAGGGGGGGCCTACGAGCAGTACTTC. Its translation is CASSTRGTGGAYEQYF.

J is TRBJ2-3 and V is TRBV6-5; TRBD2 matches at 7 bases. The length of the CDR3 is 17 residues. Germline-derived CDR1 and CDR2 are MNHEY and SVGAGI. With 0 bases clipped from V and 2 bases from J, the junction kept 8 bases outside the gene matches. CDR3 nucleotide sequence: TGTGCCAGCAGTTACTCGGGACCTAGCGGATTCACAGATACGCAGTATTTT. This sequence encodes CASSYSGPSGFTDTQYF.

About this clonotype: A clone one base away is much larger, so this may be a read error. V gene TRBV11-2 combines with J gene TRBJ2-7; maybe TRBD2 (5 bases). The CDR3 has 16 amino acids. The germline CDR1 and CDR2 sequences are SGHAT and FQNNGV. The CDR3 DNA sequence: TGTGCCAGCAGCTTGACCCTCGGAGGTGTAACCTACGAGCGGTACTTC. Translating it yields CASSLTLGGVTYERYF.

This chain uses TRBV7-6 with TRBJ2-7, with 7 bases fitting TRBD2. Germline loops: CDR1 SGHVS, CDR2 FNYEAQ. V lost 5 bases and J lost 1; bases outside the gene matches: 2. This CDR3 comprises 13 residues. The CDR3 DNA sequence: TGTGCCAGCAGCGGGACTATTTCCTACGAGCAGTACTTC. This encodes CASSGTISYEQYF. Full variable domain (remainder filled in from reference TRBV7-6 and TRBJ2-7): GAGVSQSPRYKVTKRGQDVALRCDPISGHVSLYWYRQALGQGPEFLTYFNYEAQQDKSGLPNDRFSAERPEGSISTLTIQRTEQRDSAMYRCASSGTISYEQYFGPGTRLTVT.

This clonotype has only a few counts. The chain combines TRBV18 with TRBJ2-7, with D hard to call. V was trimmed by 0 bases and J by 2 bases, leaving 8 bases between them. The CDR3 loop spans 14 amino acids. Per germline, CDR1 KGHSH and CDR2 LQKENI. The CDR3 region has the DNA TGTGCCAGCTCACCACCAGGGCGGACCTACGAGCAGTACTTC. Its translation: CASSPPGRTYEQYF.

This clonotype was seen many times. J is TRBJ1-1 and V is TRBV20-1, with D perhaps TRBD1 (6 bases). CDR1 is DFQATT and CDR2 is SNEGSKA in the germline V gene (reference sequence). V lost 2 bases to trimming and J lost 4 bases, with 17 bases between them. The length of the CDR3 is 15 residues. The DNA for the CDR3 is TGCAGTGCTAGACCTACAGGGCGACAAAGCACTGAAGCTTTCTTT. Its translation: CSARPTGRQSTEAFF.

In this sample, this clonotype turned up a few times. V usage is TRBV27 and J usage is TRBJ1-1, with D possibly TRBD1 on 5 matching bases. From germline, CDR1 is MNHEY and CDR2 SMNVEV (reference sequence). V lost 6 bases and J lost 4, with 9 bases in between. The CDR3 extends over 12 amino acids. CDR3 region: CASSDSSTEAFF. The CDR3 DNA reads as TGTGCCAGCAGCGACAGTAGCACTGAAGCTTTCTTT.